Following are 10 T cell receptor beta chains from one sample sequenced in a study of shared clonotypes between healthy human individuals. Naive CD8 cells lacked CD45RO and underwent positive selection for CCR7, leaving out terminally differentiated effector memory CD45RA+ cells. The repertoire was sequenced with immunoSEQ multiplex PCR; TCRdb's copy has only in-frame clones and lacks some. The sample lists about 2.1 million clones, roughly 93% occurring once. Specimen: naive CD8+ T cells from PBMCs. The receptors were gathered from a man aged 18 to 35 in good health. Some clones in this sample may be carry-over from other donors' samples.

This chain connects TRBV27 to TRBJ2-7, with TRBD2 identical over 12 bases. V gave up 3 bases and J gave up 0 bases; unmatched junction bases: 9. The germline V gene has CDR1 MNHEY and CDR2 SMNVEV (reference sequence). This CDR3 region has 18 residues. The CDR3 loop is CASSFMGTSGPSSYEQYF. The CDR3 DNA sequence: TGTGCCAGCAGTTTTATGGGGACTAGCGGGCCCAGCTCCTACGAGCAGTACTTC.

The chain couples TRBV4-1 to TRBJ2-7, with 7 nucleotides matching TRBD2. The CDR3 has 15 amino acids. Germline-derived CDR1 and CDR2 are MGHRA and YSYEKL. The V and J ends lost 4 bases and 3 bases, in that order; junction bases with no gene match: 9. CDR3 region: CASSPLAGVGYEQYF. DNA for the CDR3: TGCGCCAGCAGCCCTCTGGCGGGAGTAGGCTACGAGCAGTACTTC.

The chain couples TRBV29-1 to TRBJ2-2; D unclear. V was shortened by 3 bases and J by 3 bases, with 2 bases between the two germline ends. Germline CDR1 and CDR2: SQVTM and ANQGSEA. The CDR3 loop spans 11 amino acids. CDR3 bases: TGCAGCGTTGACTACACCGGGGAGCTGTTTTTT. It is translated as CSVDYTGELFF.

The chain is built from TRBV18 and TRBJ2-5, with unresolved D. The ends were cut back, 2 bases at V and 5 bases at J, with 12 bases in the middle. The CDR3 contains 14 residues. CDR1 and CDR2 from the germline V gene are KGHSH and LQKENI. The DNA of the CDR3 is TGTGCCAGCTCACCAGGGCTAAGGGTGGAGACCCAGTACTTC. Amino acid sequence: CASSPGLRVETQYF.

The chain is built from TRBV7-8 and TRBJ2-7; D possibly matches TRBD1 or TRBD2 (5 bases each). CDR1 is SGHVS, CDR2 FQNEAQ, per germline. V lost 0 bases and J lost 3, with 12 bases in between. The CDR3 sequence is 15 residues long. CDR3 sequence (DNA): TGTGCCAGCAGCTTAGCCCGGGGCTCAGACTACGAGCAGTACTTC. Protein product: CASSLARGSDYEQYF.

The chain employs TRBV9 and TRBJ2-1; 9 bases line up with TRBD2. Trimming at V came to 0 bases and at J to 4 bases, leaving 2 bases not matched to a gene. Germline values: CDR1 SGDLS, CDR2 YYNGEE. The CDR3 is 15 residues long. The CDR3 sequence is CASSVDLAGYNEQFF. DNA for the CDR3: TGTGCCAGCAGCGTAGATCTAGCGGGGTACAATGAGCAGTTCTTC.

The chain joins TRBV5-1 to TRBJ1-1; D perhaps matches TRBD1 (5 bases). CDR3 length: 16 amino acids. V lost 0 bases to trimming and J lost 0 bases, with 12 bases between them. Looked up from germline, CDR1 is SGHRS and CDR2 is YFSETQ. The CDR3 loop is CASSLGRGTMNTEAFF. The CDR3 DNA reads as TGCGCCAGCAGCTTGGGGAGGGGAACCATGAACACTGAAGCTTTCTTT.

CDR3 DNA: TGTGCCAGCAGCCCGGGACTAGCGGGGTACAATGAGCAGTTCTTC. The encoded protein is CASSPGLAGYNEQFF. This chain links TRBV7-7 with TRBJ2-1; 13 nucleotides agree with TRBD2. The CDR3 covers 15 residues. CDR1 is SSHAT, CDR2 FNYEAQ, per germline (reference sequence). Unmatched junction bases numbered 2, after V lost 5 bases and J lost 4 bases.

CDR3 in DNA: TGTGCCAGCAGCTTAGCCACAGGCCCATATACCTCATTGAACACTGAAGCTTTCTTT. Amino acids: CASSLATGPYTSLNTEAFF. This rearrangement joins TRBV7-2 to TRBJ1-1; D perhaps matches TRBD1 (5 bases). Trimming cost V 0 bases and J 0 bases, with 20 bases left between them. The germline CDR1 and CDR2 sequences are SGHTA and FQGNSA. The CDR3 is 19 residues long.

The chain couples TRBV6-5 to TRBJ1-3, with D hard to call. The V and J ends lost 8 bases and 9 bases respectively, with 14 bases between them. The CDR3 is made up of 12 amino acids. Germline-derived CDR1 and CDR2 are MNHEY and SVGAGI. This CDR3 reads CASRTRRGTIYF. The CDR3, as DNA: TGTGCCAGCCGGACCCGGCGAGGCACCATATATTTT.